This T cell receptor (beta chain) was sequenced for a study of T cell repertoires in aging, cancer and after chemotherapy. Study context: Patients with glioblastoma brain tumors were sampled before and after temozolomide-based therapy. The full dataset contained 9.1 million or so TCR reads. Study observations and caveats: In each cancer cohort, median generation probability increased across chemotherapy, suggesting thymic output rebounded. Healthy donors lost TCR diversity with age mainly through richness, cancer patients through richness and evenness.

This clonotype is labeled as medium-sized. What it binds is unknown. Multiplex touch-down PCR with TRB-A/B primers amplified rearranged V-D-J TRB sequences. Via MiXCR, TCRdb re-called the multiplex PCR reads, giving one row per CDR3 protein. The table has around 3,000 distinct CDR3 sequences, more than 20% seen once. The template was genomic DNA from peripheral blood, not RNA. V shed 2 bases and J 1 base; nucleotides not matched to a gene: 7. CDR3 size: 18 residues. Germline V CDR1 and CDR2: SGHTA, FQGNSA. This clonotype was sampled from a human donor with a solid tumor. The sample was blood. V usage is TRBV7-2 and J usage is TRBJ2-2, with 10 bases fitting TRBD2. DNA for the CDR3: TGTGCCAGCAGCTTAAATGCGCCTAGCGGGGGGAACACCGGGGAGCTGTTTTTT. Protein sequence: CASSLNAPSGGNTGELFF.